The sequence of this TCR beta chain was determined in a study of shared clonotypes between healthy human individuals. General study points: With few donors, the genetic and exposure-history diversity represented was limited.

The CDR3 is made up of 16 amino acids. V dropped 3 bases and J dropped 4 bases, with 13 bases sitting between them. CDR1 and CDR2 from the germline V gene are SNHLY and FYNNEI. On this clone itself: Antigen: not known.

TCRdb's table, derived via immunoSEQ multiplex PCR, lists solely in-frame clones and lacks some. The table shows nearly 2 million clones, with around 96% occurring only once. Terminally differentiated effector memory CD45RA+ cells were excluded by CCR7 positive selection of CD45RO-negative cells. All the donors were Caucasian adults who lived in Nashville, Tennessee. This receptor was identified in a young man in good health. Sequenced material: naive CD8+ T cells sorted from blood. The chain links TRBV2 to TRBJ1-6; D is perhaps TRBD1 (5 bases). The CDR3 here is CASSEGVNVYNSPLHF. As DNA, the CDR3 is TGTGCCAGCAGTGAGGGGGTGAACGTTTATAATTCACCCCTCCACTTT.